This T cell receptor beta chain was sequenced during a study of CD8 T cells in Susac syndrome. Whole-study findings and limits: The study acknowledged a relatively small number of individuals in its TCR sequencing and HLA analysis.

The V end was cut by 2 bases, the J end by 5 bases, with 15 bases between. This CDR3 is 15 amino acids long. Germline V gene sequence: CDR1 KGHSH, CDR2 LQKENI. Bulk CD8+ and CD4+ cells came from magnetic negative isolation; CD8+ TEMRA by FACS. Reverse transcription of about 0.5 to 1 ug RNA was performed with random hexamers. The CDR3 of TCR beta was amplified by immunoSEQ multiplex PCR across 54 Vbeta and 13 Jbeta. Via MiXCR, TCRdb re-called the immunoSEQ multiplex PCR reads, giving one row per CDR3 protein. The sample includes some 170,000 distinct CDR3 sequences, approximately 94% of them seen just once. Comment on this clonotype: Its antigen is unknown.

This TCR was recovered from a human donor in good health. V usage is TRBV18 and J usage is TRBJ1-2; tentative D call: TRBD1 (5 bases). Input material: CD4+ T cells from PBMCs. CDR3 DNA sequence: TGTGCCAGCTCACCAGGGACCTACCCGCGGTATGGCTACACCTTC. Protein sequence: CASSPGTYPRYGYTF.